The clone carrying this TCR beta chain was seen just once. This may be a read error: a much more frequent sequence differs by one nucleotide. TCRbeta library preparation incorporated unique molecular identifiers. TCRdb ran MiXCR on the PCR reads and lists one entry per CDR3 protein. This table holds approximately 500,000 distinct CDR3 sequences, 10% to 13% found once. Trimming cost V 7 bases and J 4 bases, with 20 bases left between them. CDR3 size: 16 residues. In germline, CDR1 is LGHNA, CDR2 YSLEER. This sample is part of a study of T-cell reconstitution after alpha-beta-depleted transplantation in children.

The chain recombines TRBV4-3 with TRBJ1-3; perhaps TRBD1 as D (5 bases). This specimen consisted of PBMCs, obtained before TCRalphabeta/CD19-depleted stem cell transplant. The clonotype originates from a child aged 2 to 9 with inherited bone marrow failure, due to receive a stem cell transplant. CDR3 nucleotides: TGCGCCAGCACCCCTCTCCCAGGGATCATCGGAAACACCATATATTTT. Its translation is CASTPLPGIIGNTIYF.